This TCR beta chain was recorded in a study of blood T cell repertoires in COVID-19. On the study more broadly: Recovery among Cohort 3 donors was established by two negative PCRs, clearance, or symptom resolution.

TCRdb's table, derived via immunoSEQ multiplex PCR, lists solely in-frame clones and lacks some. The sample records over 200,000 clones, roughly nine tenths being singletons. Which cohort a participant joined came from the clinical history participants gave. Germline V lookup: CDR1 KGHSH, CDR2 LQKENI. The CDR3 totals 13 residues. Trimming stripped 6 bases from V and 4 bases from J, with 11 bases between. Sample: PBMCs or T cells enriched from blood (not recorded which). The receptor was isolated from a woman aged 50 to 65 in a cohort exposed to, infected with or recovered from COVID-19 (not recorded which). The chain joins TRBV18 to TRBJ2-3; D may be TRBD1 (5 bases). CDR3 nucleotides: TGTGCCAGCTCCCTGTCCAGGGCAGATACGCAGTATTTT. Protein: CASSLSRADTQYF.